The 16 T cell receptor beta chains given below trace back to one sample, sequenced in a study of identical twins. TCRdb re-called the 5' RACE reads through MiXCR, storing one row per CDR3 protein. The table lists about 240,000 distinct CDR3 sequences, over 9.5% of them singletons. The source material was memory T cells sorted from blood. The receptors were sampled from a man aged 50 or older in good health.

There are many counts of this clonotype. Its ends do not fully match the called genes, so a read error is possible. The gene calls are TRBV7-7 and TRBJ1-1; D gene uncertain. The CDR3 contains 13 residues. In germline, CDR1 is SSHAT, CDR2 FNYEAQ (reference sequence). The CDR3 coding sequence is TGTGCTAGCAGCCGCGCCCCGAACACTGAAGCTTTCTTT. The encoded protein is CASSRAPNTEAFF.

This clonotype has a count of ten or more. J is TRBJ2-1 and V is TRBV11-2; 11 bases align to TRBD1. CDR1 and CDR2 from the germline V gene are SGHAT and FQNNGV. V was clipped by 4 bases and J by 0 bases; unmatched bases: 8. The CDR3 extends over 18 amino acids. CDR3 DNA sequence: TGTGCCAGCAGCTCCCGGGACAGGGGGTTAGACTCCTACAATGAGCAGTTCTTC. It codes for CASSSRDRGLDSYNEQFF.

This clonotype has a handful of counts. This chain joins TRBV3-1 and TRBJ2-3; a possible D gene is TRBD2 (6 bases). V lost 2 bases, J lost 3 bases, and 9 bases lay in between. Germline values: CDR1 LGHDT, CDR2 YNNKEL (reference sequence). CDR3 length: 14 residues. CDR3 residues: CASSQQLATDTQYF. CDR3 in DNA: TGTGCCAGCAGCCAACAACTAGCTACAGATACGCAGTATTTT.

The sample holds many counts of this clonotype. The chain carries TRBV4-1 and TRBJ1-4; no definite D call. The germline gives CDR1 MGHRA, CDR2 YSYEKL. Trimming took 2 bases from V and 5 from J, leaving 21 bases between them. The CDR3 sequence is 18 residues long. CDR3 sequence (DNA): TGCGCCAGCAGCCAAACGTTTTTGGGTAGCACCCCAAATGAAAAACTGTTTTTT. It is translated as CASSQTFLGSTPNEKLFF.

In this sample, this clonotype turned up a few times. The rearrangement joins TRBV19 to TRBJ2-7; the D is unclear. Germline loops: CDR1 LNHDA, CDR2 SQIVND (reference sequence). The CDR3 totals 14 residues. The V end lost 4 bases, the J end lost 0 bases, and 10 bases lay between the germline ends. CDR3 region: CASSSGKPSYEQYF. The CDR3 coding sequence is TGTGCCAGTAGTAGCGGTAAACCCTCCTACGAGCAGTACTTC.

This clonotype was recorded many times. J is TRBJ2-7 and V is TRBV29-1; 14 nucleotides align to TRBD2. The CDR3 contains 15 residues. CDR1 and CDR2 (germline): SQVTM, ANQGSEA. Trimming took 4 bases from V and 4 from J; bases not matched to a gene: 6. The CDR3 nucleotides are TGCAGCGTTGCCGGGACTAGCGGGAGTAAGTACGAGCAGTACTTC. This translates into CSVAGTSGSKYEQYF.

The chain couples TRBV10-3 to TRBJ2-2; D is perhaps TRBD1 (6 bases). CDR3 length: 13 amino acids. V lost 2 bases and J 7 bases, leaving 8 bases between the germline ends. The V gene's germline CDR1 is ENHRY and CDR2 SYGVKD. CDR3 residues: CAISEQQGGELFF. Written as DNA, the CDR3 is TGTGCCATCAGTGAGCAACAGGGCGGGGAGCTGTTTTTT.

CDR3 nucleotide sequence: TGTGCCAGCAGGATACAGGGGCCGGCTGGCTACACCTTC. It specifies CASRIQGPAGYTF. V is TRBV6-6 and J is TRBJ1-2; 7 nucleotides agree with TRBD1. This CDR3 spans 13 amino acids. Germline V gene lookup returns CDR1 MNHNY and CDR2 SVGAGI (reference sequence). V shed 6 bases and J 7 bases; nucleotides not matched to a gene: 8.

The table lists this clonotype with many counts. The V gene is TRBV3-1, the J gene TRBJ1-3; a possible D gene is TRBD1 (5 bases). Looked up from germline, CDR1 is LGHDT and CDR2 is YNNKEL (reference sequence). The length of the CDR3 is 16 residues. Trimming took 4 bases from V and 0 from J, leaving 13 bases between them. The CDR3 DNA reads as TGTGCCAGCAGCCCCCGGGACCGAAACTCTGGAAACACCATATATTTT. Amino acid sequence: CASSPRDRNSGNTIYF.

This chain links TRBV20-1 with TRBJ1-6, with no clear D. Germline V gene data show CDR1 as DFQATT and CDR2 as SNEGSKA (reference sequence). CDR3 length: 15 residues. V was pared by 1 base and J by 0 bases, with 7 bases between. This CDR3 reads CSARAGSSYNSPLHF. The CDR3 DNA is TGCAGTGCTAGAGCGGGAAGCTCCTATAATTCACCCCTCCACTTT.

This clonotype appeared many times. The J gene is TRBJ1-6, the V gene TRBV3-1; the D gene is possibly TRBD1 (6 bases). The germline V and J ends were trimmed by 5 bases and 8 bases, with 13 bases remaining between them. From germline, CDR1 is LGHDT and CDR2 YNNKEL (reference sequence). CDR3 length: 14 residues. The CDR3 is CASSFRGSDSPLHF. Written as DNA, the CDR3 is TGTGCCAGCAGCTTCAGGGGAAGTGATTCACCCCTCCACTTT.

Many counts were recorded for this clonotype. The V gene is TRBV20-1, the J gene TRBJ2-3; 9 bases agree with TRBD2. Unmatched junction bases numbered 9, after V lost 3 bases and J lost 5 bases. The CDR3 spans 15 residues. Germline CDR1 and CDR2: DFQATT and SNEGSKA (reference sequence). The CDR3 sequence: CSARASSGIEDTQYF. DNA of the CDR3: TGCAGTGCTAGGGCGTCTAGCGGGATCGAAGATACGCAGTATTTT.

V usage is TRBV4-3 and J usage is TRBJ2-1; 7 bases line up with TRBD1. CDR3 length: 14 amino acids. Trimming at V came to 4 bases and at J to 6 bases, leaving 6 bases not matched to a gene. Per germline, CDR1 LGHNA and CDR2 YSLEER. The CDR3 DNA sequence: TGCGCCAGCAGCCGACACGACAGGGCCAATGAGCAGTTCTTC. This encodes CASSRHDRANEQFF.

This clonotype was recorded a few times. This chain uses TRBV7-6 with TRBJ2-4, with TRBD2 as a possible D gene (5 bases). The CDR3 loop spans 16 amino acids. Between the trimmed V and J ends, which lost 4 bases and 1 base, there was a span of 14 bases. The germline V gene encodes CDR1 SGHVS and CDR2 FNYEAQ. The CDR3 nucleotides read TGTGCCAGCAGCTCCTTGGGGAGAGCGGCCAAAAACATTCAGTACTTC. Its protein is CASSSLGRAAKNIQYF.

The table lists this clonotype with a few counts. The rearrangement joins TRBV10-3 to TRBJ1-4; a weak D match, TRBD1 (5 bases). Germline V gene data show CDR1 as ENHRY and CDR2 as SYGVKD. Trimming removed 6 bases from V and 7 bases from J, with 15 bases in between. CDR3 size: 14 residues. CDR3 in DNA: TGTGCCATCAGCCCCGACAGCGGAGGTGAAAAACTGTTTTTT. This encodes CAISPDSGGEKLFF.

This chain uses TRBV4-3 with TRBJ2-1; TRBD2 matches at 12 bases. The CDR3 has 17 amino acids. Looked up from germline, CDR1 is LGHNA and CDR2 is YSLEER. The trim removed 3 bases at V and 5 bases at J, leaving 8 bases unmatched. The CDR3 DNA reads as TGCGCCAGCAGCCAGGATCTAGCGGGAGGGCCCCACAATGAGCAGTTCTTC. Protein product: CASSQDLAGGPHNEQFF.